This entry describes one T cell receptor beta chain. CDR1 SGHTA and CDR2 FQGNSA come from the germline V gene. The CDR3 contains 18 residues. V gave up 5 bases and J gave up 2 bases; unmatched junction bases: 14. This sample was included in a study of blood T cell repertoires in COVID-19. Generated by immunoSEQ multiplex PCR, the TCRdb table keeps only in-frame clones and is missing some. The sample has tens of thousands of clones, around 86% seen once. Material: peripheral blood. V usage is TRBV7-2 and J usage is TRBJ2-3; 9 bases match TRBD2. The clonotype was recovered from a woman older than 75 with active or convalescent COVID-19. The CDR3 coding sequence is TGTGCCAGCAGCCTCGAGGGCTTAGCGGGGGAAAACACAGATACGCAGTATTTT. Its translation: CASSLEGLAGENTDTQYF.